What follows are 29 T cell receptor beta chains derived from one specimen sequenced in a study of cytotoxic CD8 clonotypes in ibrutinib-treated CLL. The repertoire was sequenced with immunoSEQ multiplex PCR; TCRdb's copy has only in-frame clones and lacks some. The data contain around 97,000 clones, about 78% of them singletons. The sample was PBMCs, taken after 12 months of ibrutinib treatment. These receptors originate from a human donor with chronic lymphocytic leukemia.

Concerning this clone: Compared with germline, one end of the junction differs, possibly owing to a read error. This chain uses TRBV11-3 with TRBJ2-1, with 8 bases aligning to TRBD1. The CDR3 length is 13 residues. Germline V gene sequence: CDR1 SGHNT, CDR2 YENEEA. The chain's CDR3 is CASGFTGGQEQFF. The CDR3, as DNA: TGTGCCAGCGGCTTTACAGGGGGACAGGAGCAGTTCTTC.

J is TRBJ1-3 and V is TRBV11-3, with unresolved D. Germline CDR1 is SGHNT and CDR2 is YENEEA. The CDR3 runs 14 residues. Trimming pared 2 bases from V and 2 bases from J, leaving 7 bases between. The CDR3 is CASSLNLAGNTIYF. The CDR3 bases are TGTGCCAGCAGCTTAAACCTAGCTGGAAACACCATATATTTT.

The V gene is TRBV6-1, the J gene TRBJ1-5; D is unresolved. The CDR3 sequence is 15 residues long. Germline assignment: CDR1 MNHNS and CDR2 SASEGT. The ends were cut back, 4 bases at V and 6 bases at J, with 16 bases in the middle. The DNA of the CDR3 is TGTGCCAGCAGTGTAGAGAAGGGTGGCGGTCAGCCCCAGCATTTT. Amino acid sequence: CASSVEKGGGQPQHF.

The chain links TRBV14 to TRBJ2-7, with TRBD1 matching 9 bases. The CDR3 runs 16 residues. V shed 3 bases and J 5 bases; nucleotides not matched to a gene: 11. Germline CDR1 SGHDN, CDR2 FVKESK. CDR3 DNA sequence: TGTGCCAGCAGCCAGTTACAGGGGGCAACTAAAAACGAGCAGTACTTC. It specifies CASSQLQGATKNEQYF.

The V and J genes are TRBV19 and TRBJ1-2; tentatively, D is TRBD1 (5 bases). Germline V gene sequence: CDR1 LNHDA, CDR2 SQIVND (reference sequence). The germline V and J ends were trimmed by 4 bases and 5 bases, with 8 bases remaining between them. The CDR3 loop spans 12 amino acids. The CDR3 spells CASSTAGYGYTF. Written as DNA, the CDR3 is TGTGCCAGTAGTACTGCAGGGTATGGCTACACCTTC.

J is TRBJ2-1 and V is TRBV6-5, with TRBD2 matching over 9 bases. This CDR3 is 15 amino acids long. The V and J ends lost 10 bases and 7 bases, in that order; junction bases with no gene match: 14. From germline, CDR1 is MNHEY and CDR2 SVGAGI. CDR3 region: CATRWSSGGLNEQFF. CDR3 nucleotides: TGTGCCACACGGTGGAGTAGCGGGGGACTTAATGAGCAGTTCTTC.

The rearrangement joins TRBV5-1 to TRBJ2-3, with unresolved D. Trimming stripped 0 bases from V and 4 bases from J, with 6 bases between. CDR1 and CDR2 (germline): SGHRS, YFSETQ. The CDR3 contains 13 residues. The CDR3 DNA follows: TGCGCCAGCAGCTTGGTTGGGGCAGATACGCAGTATTTT. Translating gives CASSLVGADTQYF.

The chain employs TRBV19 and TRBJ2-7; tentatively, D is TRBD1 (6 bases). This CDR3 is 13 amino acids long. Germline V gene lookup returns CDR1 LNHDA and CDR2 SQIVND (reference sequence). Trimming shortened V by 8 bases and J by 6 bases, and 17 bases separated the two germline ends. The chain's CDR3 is CASAFRGGAEQYF. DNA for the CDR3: TGTGCCAGTGCCTTCAGGGGCGGCGCCGAGCAGTACTTC. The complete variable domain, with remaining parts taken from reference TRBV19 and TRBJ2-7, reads DGGITQSPKYLFRKEGQNVTLSCEQNLNHDAMYWYRQDPGQGLRLIYYSQIVNDFQKGDIAEGYSVSREKKESFPLTVTSAQKNPTAFYLCASAFRGGAEQYFGPGTRLTVT.

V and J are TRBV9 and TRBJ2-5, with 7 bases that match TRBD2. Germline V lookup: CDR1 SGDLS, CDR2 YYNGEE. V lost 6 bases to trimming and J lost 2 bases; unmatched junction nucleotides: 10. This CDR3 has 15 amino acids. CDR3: CASNSRGLPQETQYF. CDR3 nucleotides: TGTGCCAGCAACTCTCGGGGACTACCGCAAGAGACCCAGTACTTC.

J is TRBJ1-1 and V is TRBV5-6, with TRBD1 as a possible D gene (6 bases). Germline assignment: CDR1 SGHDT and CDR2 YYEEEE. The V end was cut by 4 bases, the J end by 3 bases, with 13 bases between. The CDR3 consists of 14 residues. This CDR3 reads CASSRGSGDTEAFF. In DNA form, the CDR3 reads TGTGCCAGCAGCCGGGGGTCAGGGGACACTGAAGCTTTCTTT.

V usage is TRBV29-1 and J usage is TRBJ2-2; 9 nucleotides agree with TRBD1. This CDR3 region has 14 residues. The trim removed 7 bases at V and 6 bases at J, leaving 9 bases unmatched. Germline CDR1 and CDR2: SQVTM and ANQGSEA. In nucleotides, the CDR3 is TGCAGCGGTAGGGACAGGGCCGTCTCCGGGGAGCTGTTTTTT. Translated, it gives CSGRDRAVSGELFF.

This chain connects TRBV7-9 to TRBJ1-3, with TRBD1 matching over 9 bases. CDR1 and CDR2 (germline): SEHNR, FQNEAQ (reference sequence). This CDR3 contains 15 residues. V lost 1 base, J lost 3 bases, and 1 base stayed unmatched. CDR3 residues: CASSLDRGLGNTIYF. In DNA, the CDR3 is TGTGCCAGCAGCTTAGACAGGGGGCTTGGAAACACCATATATTTT.

For the CDR3, the DNA is TGTGCCACCTTAGGGGGTTCACCCCTCCACTTT. Translated: CATLGGSPLHF. The chain uses TRBV6-4 and TRBJ1-6; the D gene is possibly TRBD1 (6 bases). V was pared by 10 bases and J by 9 bases, with 10 bases between. CDR1 and CDR2 (germline): MRHNA, SNTAGT. This CDR3 spans 11 amino acids.

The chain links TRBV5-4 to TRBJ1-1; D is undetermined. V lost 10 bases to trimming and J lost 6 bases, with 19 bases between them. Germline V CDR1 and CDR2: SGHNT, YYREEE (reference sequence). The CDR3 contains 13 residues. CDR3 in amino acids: CALFKSPSAEAFF. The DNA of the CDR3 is TGTGCCCTTTTTAAGAGTCCCTCCGCTGAAGCTTTCTTT.

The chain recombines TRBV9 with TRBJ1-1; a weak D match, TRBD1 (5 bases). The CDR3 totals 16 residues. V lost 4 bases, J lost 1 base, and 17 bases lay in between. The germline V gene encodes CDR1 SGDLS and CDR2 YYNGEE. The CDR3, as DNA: TGTGCCAGCAGCCCAAGGAGGGGTAATGGGAACACTGAAGCTTTCTTT. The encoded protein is CASSPRRGNGNTEAFF.

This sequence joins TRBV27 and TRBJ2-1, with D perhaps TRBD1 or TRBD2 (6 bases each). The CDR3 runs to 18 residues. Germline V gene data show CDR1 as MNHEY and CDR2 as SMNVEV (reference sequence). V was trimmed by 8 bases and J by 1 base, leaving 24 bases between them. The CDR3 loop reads CASPGPGARDGSYNEQFF. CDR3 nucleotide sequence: TGTGCCAGCCCCGGTCCGGGGGCCCGGGACGGGTCCTACAATGAGCAGTTCTTC.

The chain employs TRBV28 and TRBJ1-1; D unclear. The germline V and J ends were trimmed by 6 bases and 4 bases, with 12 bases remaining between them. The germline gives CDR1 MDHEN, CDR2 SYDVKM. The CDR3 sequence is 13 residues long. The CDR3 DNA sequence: TGTGCCAGCAGCGAAGGGAGAATCACTGAAGCTTTCTTT. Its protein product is CASSEGRITEAFF.

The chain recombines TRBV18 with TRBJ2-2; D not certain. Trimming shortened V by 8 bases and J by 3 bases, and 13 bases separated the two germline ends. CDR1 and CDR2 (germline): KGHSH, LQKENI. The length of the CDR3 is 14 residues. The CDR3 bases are TGTGCCAGCCCCCATCCCTCACACACCGGGGAGCTGTTTTTT. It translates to CASPHPSHTGELFF.

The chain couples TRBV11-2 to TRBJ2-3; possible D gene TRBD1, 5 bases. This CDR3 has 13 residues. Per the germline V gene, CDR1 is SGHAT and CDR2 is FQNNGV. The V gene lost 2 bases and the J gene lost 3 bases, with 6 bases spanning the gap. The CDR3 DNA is TGTGCCAGCAGCTTACAGGGTACAGATACGCAGTATTTT. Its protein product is CASSLQGTDTQYF.

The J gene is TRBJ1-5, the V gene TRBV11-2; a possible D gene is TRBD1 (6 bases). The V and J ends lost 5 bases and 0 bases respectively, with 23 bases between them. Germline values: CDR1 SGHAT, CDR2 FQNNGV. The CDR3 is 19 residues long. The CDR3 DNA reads TGTGCCAGCAGCCGGCTAAACCAGTGGGGGCCTTATAGCAATCAGCCCCAGCATTTT. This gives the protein CASSRLNQWGPYSNQPQHF.

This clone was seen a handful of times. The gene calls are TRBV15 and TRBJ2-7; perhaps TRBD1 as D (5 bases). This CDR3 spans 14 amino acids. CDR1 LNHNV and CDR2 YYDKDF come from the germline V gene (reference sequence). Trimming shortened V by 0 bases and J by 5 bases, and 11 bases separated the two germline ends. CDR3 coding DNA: TGTGCCACCAGCAGAGATCAGGGTTTCGACGAGCAGTACTTC. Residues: CATSRDQGFDEQYF.

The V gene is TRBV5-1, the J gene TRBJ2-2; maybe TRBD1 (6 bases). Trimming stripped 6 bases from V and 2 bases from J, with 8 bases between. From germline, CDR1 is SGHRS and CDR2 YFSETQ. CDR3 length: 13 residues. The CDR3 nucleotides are TGCGCCAGCACAGGGGCCAACACCGGGGAGCTGTTTTTT. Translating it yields CASTGANTGELFF.

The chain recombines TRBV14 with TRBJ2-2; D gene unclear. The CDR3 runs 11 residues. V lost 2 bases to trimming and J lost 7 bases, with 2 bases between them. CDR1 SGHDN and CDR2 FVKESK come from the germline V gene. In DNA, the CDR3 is TGTGCCAGCAGCCAAATCGGGGAGCTGTTTTTT. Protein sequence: CASSQIGELFF.

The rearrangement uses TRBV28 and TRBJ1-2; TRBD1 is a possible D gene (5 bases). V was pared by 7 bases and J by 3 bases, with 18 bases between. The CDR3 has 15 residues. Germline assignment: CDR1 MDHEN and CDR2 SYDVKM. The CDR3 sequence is CASKGSGPLDYGYTF. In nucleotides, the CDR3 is TGTGCCAGCAAGGGGTCGGGGCCCCTTGACTATGGCTACACCTTC.

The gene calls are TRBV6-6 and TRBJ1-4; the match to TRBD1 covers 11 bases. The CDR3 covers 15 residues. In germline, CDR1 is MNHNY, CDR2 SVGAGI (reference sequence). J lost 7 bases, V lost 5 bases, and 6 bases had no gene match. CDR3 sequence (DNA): TGTGCCAGCAGTCCGGCCGGGACAGGGGGTGAAAAACTGTTTTTT. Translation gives CASSPAGTGGEKLFF.

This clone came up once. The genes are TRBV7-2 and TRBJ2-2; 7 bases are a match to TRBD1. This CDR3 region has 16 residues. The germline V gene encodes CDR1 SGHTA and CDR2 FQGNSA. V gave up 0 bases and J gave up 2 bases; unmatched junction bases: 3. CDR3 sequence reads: CASSLAGQTNTGELFF. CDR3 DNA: TGTGCCAGCAGCTTAGCGGGACAGACTAACACCGGGGAGCTGTTTTTT.

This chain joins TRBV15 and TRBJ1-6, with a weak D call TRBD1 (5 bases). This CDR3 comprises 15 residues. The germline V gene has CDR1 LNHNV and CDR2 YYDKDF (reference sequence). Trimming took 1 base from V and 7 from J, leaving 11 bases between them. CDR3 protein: CATSRGTNNNSPLHF. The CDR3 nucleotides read TGTGCCACCAGCAGAGGGACAAATAACAATTCACCCCTCCACTTT. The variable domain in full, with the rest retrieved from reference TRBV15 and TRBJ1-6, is DAMVIQNPRYQVTQFGKPVTLSCSQTLNHNVMYWYQQKSSQAPKLLFHYYDKDFNNEADTPDNFQSRRPNTSFCFLDIRSPGLGDTAMYLCATSRGTNNNSPLHFGNGTRLTVT.

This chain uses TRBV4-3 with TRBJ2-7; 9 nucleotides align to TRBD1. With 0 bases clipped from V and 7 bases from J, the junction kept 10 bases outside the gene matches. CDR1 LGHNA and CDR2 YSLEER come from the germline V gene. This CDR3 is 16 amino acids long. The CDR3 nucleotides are TGCGCCAGCAGCCAAGATGGAGGGGACAGGGCGAGGGAGCAGTACTTC. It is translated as CASSQDGGDRAREQYF.

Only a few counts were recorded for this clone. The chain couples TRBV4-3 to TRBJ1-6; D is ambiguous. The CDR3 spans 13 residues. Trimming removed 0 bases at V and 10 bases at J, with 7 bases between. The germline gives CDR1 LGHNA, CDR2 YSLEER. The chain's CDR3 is CASSQDRSSPLHF. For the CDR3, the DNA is TGCGCCAGCAGCCAAGATAGGAGCTCACCCCTCCACTTT.